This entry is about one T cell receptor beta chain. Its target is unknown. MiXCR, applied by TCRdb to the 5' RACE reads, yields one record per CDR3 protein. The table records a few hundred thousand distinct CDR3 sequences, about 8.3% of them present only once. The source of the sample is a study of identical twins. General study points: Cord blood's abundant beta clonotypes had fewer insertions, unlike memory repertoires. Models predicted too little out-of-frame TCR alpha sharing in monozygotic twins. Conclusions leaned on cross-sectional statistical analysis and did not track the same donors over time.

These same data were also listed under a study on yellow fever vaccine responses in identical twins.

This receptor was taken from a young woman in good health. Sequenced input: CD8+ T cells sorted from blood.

DNA of the CDR3: TGTGCCAGCAGTACAACGTCCTACTCCTACGAGCAGTACTTC. Amino acid sequence: CASSTTSYSYEQYF. This sequence joins TRBV27 and TRBJ2-7; no definite D call. Per the germline V gene, CDR1 is MNHEY and CDR2 is SMNVEV (reference sequence). Trimming stripped 5 bases from V and 0 bases from J, with 11 bases between. CDR3 length equals 14 residues.